The 14 T cell receptor beta chains below were found in one sample sequenced in a study of T-cell memory formation after mild COVID-19. In TCRdb, the 5' RACE reads were re-called with MiXCR into one record per CDR3 protein. The repertoire holds about 190,000 distinct CDR3 sequences, with 10% as singletons. The sample consisted of PBMCs or a T cell subset sorted from them (not recorded which). Receptors originate from a young man who had mild COVID-19 (a few samples of this study predate the infection). Cell type and time point are not known.

This clonotype was detected a few times. This rearrangement joins TRBV12-3 or TRBV12-4 to TRBJ1-1, with D unclear. V gave up 6 bases and J gave up 3 bases, with 8 bases separating them. The length of the CDR3 is 12 residues. CDR3 protein: CASRWQHTEAFF. As DNA, the CDR3 is TGTGCCAGCAGATGGCAGCACACTGAAGCTTTCTTT.

This clonotype was detected ten times or more. The chain uses TRBV28 and TRBJ2-1, with TRBD2 matching 9 bases. V lost 7 bases, J lost 5 bases, and 9 bases stayed unmatched. Germline values: CDR1 MDHEN, CDR2 SYDVKM. This CDR3 is 15 amino acids long. CDR3 sequence reads: CASISLSGGNNEQFF. Here the CDR3 DNA reads TGTGCCAGCATTTCACTGAGCGGGGGGAACAATGAGCAGTTCTTC.

V is TRBV14 and J is TRBJ2-1; unclear D gene. Germline loops: CDR1 SGHDN, CDR2 FVKESK. Deletions cut 6 bases from V and 9 bases from J, with 9 bases between. The CDR3 covers 11 residues. CDR3 coding DNA: TGTGCCAGCAGGAGGACGGGTGAGCAGTTCTTC. Residues: CASRRTGEQFF.

The table lists this clonotype with a few counts. The rearrangement links TRBV7-9 to TRBJ1-2; perhaps TRBD1 as D (5 bases). This CDR3 is 11 amino acids long. Germline V gives CDR1 SEHNR, CDR2 FQNEAQ (reference sequence). DNA of the CDR3: TGTGGCGTCGGGGGTAACTATGGCTACACCTTC. Its protein product is CGVGGNYGYTF.

Only a few counts were recorded for this clonotype. The genes are TRBV11-2 and TRBJ1-6; D gene ambiguous. This CDR3 is 13 amino acids long. V lost 2 bases and J 7 bases, leaving 6 bases between the germline ends. CDR1 and CDR2 from the germline V gene are SGHAT and FQNNGV. The CDR3 is CASSLSWNSPLHF. In nucleotides, the CDR3 is TGTGCCAGCAGCTTAAGTTGGAATTCACCCCTCCACTTT.

The table lists this clonotype with a few counts. The J gene is TRBJ2-2, the V gene TRBV9, with a tentative D call TRBD1 (6 bases). Germline V gene lookup returns CDR1 SGDLS and CDR2 YYNGEE. This CDR3 is built from 16 residues. Trimming took off 0 bases at V and 1 base at J, with 10 bases between the two ends. CDR3 nucleotide sequence: TGTGCCAGCAGCGTAGGGGGGCAGTGGAACACCGGGGAGCTGTTTTTT. Residues: CASSVGGQWNTGELFF.

The V gene is TRBV9, the J gene TRBJ1-1; TRBD1 is a possible D gene (6 bases). The CDR3 runs 17 residues. Germline loops: CDR1 SGDLS, CDR2 YYNGEE. The V gene lost 0 bases and the J gene lost 1 base, with 16 bases spanning the gap. CDR3 in DNA: TGTGCCAGCAGCGTAGGAATCTTGGGACAACGGAACACTGAAGCTTTCTTT. Amino acids: CASSVGILGQRNTEAFF. Full variable domain (outside the CDR3, taken from reference TRBV9 and TRBJ1-1): DSGVTQTPKHLITATGQRVTLRCSPRSGDLSVYWYQQSLDQGLQFLIQYYNGEERAKGNILERFSAQQFPDLHSELNLSSLELGDSALYFCASSVGILGQRNTEAFFGQGTRLTVV.

Only a few counts were recorded for this clonotype. The rearrangement links TRBV20-1 to TRBJ2-1, with a weak D call TRBD1 (6 bases). The CDR3 spans 13 residues. V was trimmed by 3 bases and J by 14 bases, leaving 20 bases between them. CDR1 DFQATT and CDR2 SNEGSKA come from the germline V gene (reference sequence). The chain's CDR3 is CSASPQGIGQEFF. The CDR3 nucleotides read TGCAGTGCTAGCCCACAGGGAATCGGGCAGGAGTTCTTC.

This chain links TRBV12-3 or TRBV12-4 with TRBJ2-3, with D maybe TRBD2 (6 bases). There are 13 residues in the CDR3. The V and J ends lost 9 bases and 6 bases respectively, with 16 bases between them. The CDR3 loop reads CASLGGVGDTQYF. The CDR3 region has the DNA TGTGCCAGTTTGGGCGGGGTAGGGGATACGCAGTATTTT.

This clonotype came up many times. The chain uses TRBV20-1 and TRBJ2-5; 8 bases match TRBD2. Germline V gene data show CDR1 as DFQATT and CDR2 as SNEGSKA (reference sequence). The CDR3 is 13 amino acids. V lost 6 bases to trimming and J lost 5 bases; unmatched junction nucleotides: 8. The CDR3 loop is CSAPRTSLETQYF. CDR3 nucleotide sequence: TGCAGTGCCCCAAGGACTAGCTTGGAGACCCAGTACTTC.

This clonotype was picked up a small number of times. The J gene is TRBJ2-1, the V gene TRBV9; 8 bases agree with TRBD2. The germline V gene encodes CDR1 SGDLS and CDR2 YYNGEE. The CDR3 spans 15 residues. V shed 3 bases, J shed 9 bases, and the junction held 11 bases outside the gene matches. The CDR3 sequence: CASSAQGAGEGEQFF. In DNA, the CDR3 is TGTGCCAGCAGCGCCCAGGGAGCGGGAGAGGGTGAGCAGTTCTTC.

This clonotype was seen more than once but under ten times. The chain combines TRBV27 with TRBJ2-1; TRBD1 agrees at 8 bases. Germline V gives CDR1 MNHEY, CDR2 SMNVEV (reference sequence). The junction had 9 bases not matched to a gene; V was cut back by 2 bases and J by 0 bases. The CDR3 runs to 18 residues. Here the CDR3 DNA reads TGTGCCAGCAGTTTACCCCGGACAGGGTCACGCTCCTACAATGAGCAGTTCTTC. Translated, it gives CASSLPRTGSRSYNEQFF.

The genes are TRBV4-1 and TRBJ1-4; 9 bases fit TRBD1. V lost 1 base, J lost 7 bases, and 4 bases stayed unmatched. The germline V gene encodes CDR1 MGHRA and CDR2 YSYEKL. This CDR3 has 15 residues. Here the CDR3 reads CASSQAGTGTEKLFF. The CDR3 DNA reads TGCGCCAGCAGCCAAGCCGGGACAGGGACTGAAAAACTGTTTTTT.

The chain has TRBV5-1 and TRBJ2-1, with 7 bases aligning to TRBD1. Per germline, CDR1 SGHRS and CDR2 YFSETQ. This CDR3 spans 14 amino acids. The V gene end was trimmed by 1 base and the J gene end by 6 bases; junction bases not matched to a gene: 4. CDR3 in DNA: TGCGCCAGCAGCTTGACCGGGACAGCCAATGAGCAGTTCTTC. It encodes CASSLTGTANEQFF.